The rows below give T cell receptor beta chains drawn from one sample of a study of blood T cell repertoires in COVID-19. Here immunoSEQ multiplex PCR was the method, and the copy in TCRdb shows in-frame clones only, minus some. In the table there are about 240,000 clones, approximately 80% of which are singletons. What was sequenced was peripheral blood. The receptors originated from a woman in her 70s with acute or convalescent COVID-19. The CDR3 runs from the conserved cysteine through the conserved F or W. A D gene is named only where the DNA matches it firmly. Size is omitted from some rows. Given values are once, few, many or a class for expanded clones.

>few|TRBD1|TRBV15|TRBJ1-5
TGTGCCACCAGCAGAGGACAGGGACTTAATCAGCCCCAGCATTTT
CATSRGQGLNQPQHF
>.|TRBD1|TRBV5-6|TRBJ2-7
TGTGCCAGCAGCCCCGCATCAGGGGGCCCCTACGAGCAGTACTTC
CASSPASGGPYEQYF
>.|.|TRBV21-1|TRBJ1-6
TGTGCCAGCAGTTTGACACGCGAGAGCTCCTATAATTCACCCCTCCACTTT
CASSLTRESSYNSPLHF
>few|.|TRBV28|TRBJ1-2
TGTGCCAGCAGTTTACTCTCCGCAGGAGGGGCTGGTAACTATGGCTACACCTTC
CASSLLSAGGAGNYGYTF
>.|.|TRBV6-5|TRBJ1-1
TGTGCCAGCAGTTACTCCCCAGCGGCCGGGGGGGAAGCTTTCTTT
CASSYSPAAGGEAFF
>.|.|TRBV7-9|TRBJ1-6
TGTGCCAGCAGCCTCCAGGCTGGAGGGACTTCACCCCTCCACTTT
CASSLQAGGTSPLHF
>.|TRBD1|TRBV4-1|TRBJ1-2
TGCGCCAGCAGCCAAGATTTTGGTGGGACAGGGTTTGGCTACACCTTC
CASSQDFGGTGFGYTF
>.|.|TRBV29-1|TRBJ1-1
TGCAGCGCCGGACTGGCTGAAGCTTTCTTT
CSAGLAEAFF
>.|TRBD2|TRBV5-4|TRBJ2-5
TGTGCCAGCAGCTTGGAAGCGGGGAAAGAGACCCAGTACTTC
CASSLEAGKETQYF
>.|.|TRBV7-9|TRBJ2-6
TGTGCCAGCAGCTTAGAGGGGGTGGGAGCCAACGTCCTGACTTTC
CASSLEGVGANVLTF
>.|.|TRBV5-6|TRBJ1-4
TGTGCCAGCAGCTTGGATATAGGGGCGCGGTTTTTT
CASSLDIGARFF
>.|.|TRBV24-1|TRBJ1-3
TGTGCCACCAGTGATCCAGCATCGGGCTCTGGAAACACCATATATTTT
CATSDPASGSGNTIYF
>few|TRBD1|TRBV7-2|TRBJ1-2
TGTGCCAGCAGTTTTGGGGGACAGGGCGGCTACACCTTC
CASSFGGQGGYTF
>once|TRBD1|TRBV5-1|TRBJ2-2
TGCGCCAGCAGCCCAGGAGACAGGGCTAACACCGGGGAGCTGTTTTTT
CASSPGDRANTGELFF
>.|.|TRBV3-1/TRBV3-2|TRBJ1-5
TGTGCCAGCAGCCTCGGGGTAACTAGCAATCAGCCCCAGCATTTT
CASSLGVTSNQPQHF
>.|TRBD1|TRBV18|TRBJ1-2
TGTGCCAGCTCACCCACAGGGGTAGAGGGTGGCTACACCTTC
CASSPTGVEGGYTF
>.|.|TRBV3-1/TRBV3-2|TRBJ2-7
TGTGCCAGCAGCCAAGAATCCCTCTCCTACGAGCAGTACTTC
CASSQESLSYEQYF
>once|.|TRBV19|TRBJ1-2
TGTGCCAGTAGTATTGGAGGGGCTCTTAACTATGGCTACACCTTC
CASSIGGALNYGYTF
>.|.|TRBV3-1/TRBV3-2|TRBJ1-1
TGTGCCAGCAGGTCGATGAGCGGGAACACTGAAGCTTTCTTT
CASRSMSGNTEAFF
>.|.|TRBV6-2/TRBV6-3|TRBJ1-5
TGTGCCAGCAGTTACGTTCAGGGCGGCAATCAGCCCCAGCATTTT
CASSYVQGGNQPQHF
>.|.|TRBV21-1|TRBJ1-1
TGTGCCAGCAGTCAGGACAGGATGAACACTGAAGCTTTCTTT
CASSQDRMNTEAFF
>.|TRBD1|TRBV30|TRBJ1-1
TGTGCCTGGAGTGTGGGGGTCTACAGGGGGTATATGAACACTGAAGCTTTCTTT
CAWSVGVYRGYMNTEAFF
>.|.|TRBV6-1|TRBJ1-6
TGTGCCAGCAGTGAACGGGTTGTCTCTGAGAATTCACCCTTCCACTTT
CASSERVVSENSPFHF
>.|TRBD1|TRBV3-1/TRBV3-2|TRBJ1-2
TGTGCCAGCAGCCACGGGACAGGGGCGAGCTATGGCTACACCTTC
CASSHGTGASYGYTF
>.|TRBD2|TRBV5-4|TRBJ2-3
TGTGCCAGCAGCCAGAGCGGGGCCGGCACAGATACGCAGTATTTT
CASSQSGAGTDTQYF
>.|TRBD2|TRBV29-1|TRBJ2-1
TGCAGCGCCTCTAGCGGGGGGTACAATGAGCAGTTCTTC
CSASSGGYNEQFF
>once|.|TRBV27|TRBJ1-4
TGTGCCAGCAGTTTTTTTCCGGGGGCTAATGAAAAACTGTTTTTT
CASSFFPGANEKLFF
>.|.|TRBV19|TRBJ1-1
TGTGCCAGTAGTCAAACAGGGTTGGGGAACACTGAAGCTTTCTTT
CASSQTGLGNTEAFF
>few|TRBD1|TRBV7-9|TRBJ2-2
TGTGCCAGCAGCTTAGGACAGGGGCGCACCGGGGAGCTGTTTTTT
CASSLGQGRTGELFF